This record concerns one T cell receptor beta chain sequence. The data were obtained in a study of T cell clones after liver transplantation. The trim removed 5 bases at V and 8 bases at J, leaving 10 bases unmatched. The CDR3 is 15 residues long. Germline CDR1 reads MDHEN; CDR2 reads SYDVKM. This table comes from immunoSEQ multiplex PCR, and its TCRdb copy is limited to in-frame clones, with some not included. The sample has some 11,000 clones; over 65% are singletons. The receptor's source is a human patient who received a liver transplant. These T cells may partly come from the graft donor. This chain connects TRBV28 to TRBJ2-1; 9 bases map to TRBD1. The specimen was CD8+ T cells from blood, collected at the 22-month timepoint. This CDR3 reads CASSGGQGWFDEQFF. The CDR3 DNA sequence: TGTGCCAGCAGTGGGGGACAGGGATGGTTCGATGAGCAGTTCTTC.